The entry below describes one T cell receptor beta chain. Method: immunoSEQ multiplex PCR; TCRdb's copy keeps in-frame clones and lacks some. The data show about 530,000 clones, approximately 88% seen once. The data were obtained in a study of blood T cell repertoires in COVID-19. Study context: Samples taken during acute and convalescent COVID-19 were collected in the United States, Italy and Spain. T cells, B-cell-depleted T cells, or PBMCs supplied cDNA or gDNA.

CDR3 size: 18 residues. Germline CDR1 SGHRS, CDR2 YFSETQ. V lost 0 bases and J 2 bases, leaving 21 bases between the germline ends. Sequencing was carried out using peripheral blood. The chain combines TRBV5-1 with TRBJ2-7; D may be TRBD2 (5 bases). The clonotype comes from a woman aged 45-60 years with COVID-19, enrolled during active disease. The CDR3 here is CASSLGPHSRALAYEQYF. The CDR3 DNA reads TGCGCCAGCAGCTTGGGACCCCACTCGAGGGCTTTGGCCTACGAGCAGTACTTC.